The 32 T cell receptor beta chains listed next were all sequenced from one sample in a study of T cell repertoires in cytomegalovirus infection. No cognate antigen is known for these TCRs. TCRdb called the reads again in MiXCR, with one record for every CDR3 protein. The sample includes a few hundred thousand distinct CDR3 sequences, 29% of them seen just once. The sequenced sample was cultured PBMCs, obtained from culture after CMV antigen stimulation. The receptors were gathered from a human donor in good health (CMV status not recorded). Some clones in this sample may be carry-over from other donors' samples.

In this sample, this clonotype turned up a few times. This chain links TRBV20-1 with TRBJ1-6; D may be TRBD1 (5 bases). V was pared by 1 base and J by 9 bases, with 10 bases between. The CDR3 covers 13 residues. Per the germline V gene, CDR1 is DFQATT and CDR2 is SNEGSKA (reference sequence). CDR3 in amino acids: CSARARESSPLHF. For the CDR3, the DNA is TGCAGTGCTAGAGCCAGGGAAAGTTCACCCCTCCACTTT.

This clonotype was picked up many times. This rearrangement joins TRBV7-6 to TRBJ2-1, with 8 bases lining up with TRBD2. This CDR3 is 16 amino acids long. Trimming cost V 1 base and J 7 bases; bases outside gene matches: 9. From germline, CDR1 is SGHVS and CDR2 FNYEAQ. This chain's CDR3 is CASSLEASGSRNEQFF. The CDR3, as DNA: TGTGCCAGCAGCTTAGAGGCCAGCGGGAGTCGGAATGAGCAGTTCTTC.

The table lists this clonotype with a few counts. CDR3 region: CASSDKGAGTEAFF. In nucleotides, the CDR3 is TGCGCCAGCAGTGATAAGGGGGCAGGCACTGAAGCTTTCTTT. The chain is built from TRBV10-1 and TRBJ1-1; 7 bases fit TRBD1. V was pared by 3 bases and J by 4 bases, with 5 bases of the junction left unmatched. The CDR3 length is 14 residues. Germline V gene sequence: CDR1 WNHNN, CDR2 SYGVQD (reference sequence).

This clonotype was seen a few times. The chain employs TRBV29-1 and TRBJ1-2, with TRBD1 identical over 8 bases. The CDR3 sequence is 12 residues long. V shed 4 bases and J 4 bases; nucleotides not matched to a gene: 2. The germline V gene has CDR1 SQVTM and CDR2 ANQGSEA. In nucleotides, the CDR3 is TGCAGCGTTGGGGACAGGCGCTATGGCTACACCTTC. Protein product: CSVGDRRYGYTF.

The chain couples TRBV20-1 to TRBJ1-5; D gene unclear. The V gene lost 0 bases and the J gene lost 7 bases, with 13 bases spanning the gap. In germline, CDR1 is DFQATT, CDR2 SNEGSKA (reference sequence). The CDR3 contains 14 residues. The CDR3 protein is CSAREVGRGQPQHF. CDR3 in DNA: TGCAGTGCTAGAGAGGTAGGCCGAGGGCAGCCCCAGCATTTT.

This clonotype was seen a single time. This rearrangement joins TRBV11-3 to TRBJ2-5, with D possibly matching TRBD2 (5 bases). Deletions cut 4 bases from V and 5 bases from J, with 14 bases between. Germline loops: CDR1 SGHNT, CDR2 YENEEA. The CDR3 runs 14 residues. CDR3 protein: CASSWRRGDETQYF. The CDR3, as DNA: TGTGCCAGCAGCTGGAGGAGAGGAGATGAGACCCAGTACTTC.

The J gene is TRBJ2-7, the V gene TRBV20-1; the match to TRBD2 covers 12 bases. This CDR3 spans 15 amino acids. Trimming removed 6 bases from V and 4 bases from J; junction bases left unmatched: 10. In germline, CDR1 is DFQATT, CDR2 SNEGSKA (reference sequence). The CDR3 DNA sequence: TGCAGTGCCCAAAGGACTAGCGGGATGGTATACGAGCAGTACTTC. Translated: CSAQRTSGMVYEQYF.

V is TRBV7-4 and J is TRBJ2-1; 10 bases line up with TRBD2. The CDR3 spans 16 residues. With 5 bases clipped from V and 0 bases from J, the junction kept 4 bases outside the gene matches. Germline CDR1 SGHVT, CDR2 SQSDAQ. In DNA form, the CDR3 reads TGTGCCAGCAGCCCCCGACTAGCGGGCTCCTACAATGAGCAGTTCTTC. Translating gives CASSPRLAGSYNEQFF.

The V call is TRBV6-2 or TRBV6-3, the J call TRBJ2-1; 11 bases are shared with TRBD2. This CDR3 contains 15 residues. Germline lookup yields CDR1 MNHEY and CDR2 SVGEGT. J gave up 0 bases and V 7 bases, and 2 bases lay outside the gene matches. The CDR3 nucleotides read TGTGCCAGCACAACTAGCGGGAGCTCCTACAATGAGCAGTTCTTC. It is translated as CASTTSGSSYNEQFF.

This sequence joins TRBV19 and TRBJ2-3; D gene unclear. The V gene's germline CDR1 is LNHDA and CDR2 SQIVND (reference sequence). Trimming pared 5 bases from V and 4 bases from J, leaving 7 bases between. The CDR3 runs 12 residues. CDR3 bases: TGTGCCAGTAGTTCCTTACCAGATACGCAGTATTTT. This codes for CASSSLPDTQYF.

This chain links TRBV7-3 with TRBJ2-1, with TRBD2 identical over 14 bases. The ends lost 4 bases at V and 7 bases at J; junction bases unmatched: 6. Germline CDR1 reads SGHTA; CDR2 reads FQGTGA. The CDR3 consists of 16 residues. CDR3 protein: CASSSGLAGVRNEQFF. The CDR3 nucleotides are TGTGCCAGCAGCTCGGGACTAGCGGGAGTACGGAATGAGCAGTTCTTC.

This clonotype was counted between two and nine times. The CDR3 here is CASSLSNIRDGYGYTF. The CDR3 region has the DNA TGTGCCAGCAGTTTATCTAATATCCGGGACGGCTATGGCTACACCTTC. This chain uses TRBV27 with TRBJ1-2; D may be TRBD1 (5 bases). Trimming cost V 0 bases and J 4 bases, with 15 bases left between them. This CDR3 has 16 amino acids. Germline CDR1 reads MNHEY; CDR2 reads SMNVEV (reference sequence).

The CDR3 region has the DNA TGCAGTGCCCCCAATTTGCGGGACATTCAGTACTTC. This translates into CSAPNLRDIQYF. This chain joins TRBV20-1 and TRBJ2-4; D possibly corresponds to TRBD2 (5 bases). V was pared by 6 bases and J by 8 bases, with 14 bases between. The CDR3 runs to 12 residues. Germline CDR1 is DFQATT and CDR2 is SNEGSKA (reference sequence).

There are a few counts of this clonotype. The J gene is TRBJ2-7, the V gene TRBV11-2; a possible D gene is TRBD1 (5 bases). V shed 0 bases and J shed 6 bases, with 12 bases lying between them. The CDR3 is 14 amino acids. CDR1 and CDR2 from the germline V gene are SGHAT and FQNNGV. The CDR3 sequence: CASSLDNQGGEQYF. The CDR3 DNA reads as TGTGCCAGCAGCTTAGATAACCAGGGCGGCGAGCAGTACTTC. Combining the CDR3 with reference TRBV11-2 and TRBJ2-7 gives the whole variable domain EAGVAQSPRYKIIEKRQSVAFWCNPISGHATLYWYQQILGQGPKLLIQFQNNGVVDDSQLPKDRFSAERLKGVDSTLKIQPAKLEDSAVYLCASSLDNQGGEQYFGPGTRLTVT.

The chain couples TRBV27 to TRBJ2-7, with 8 bases that match TRBD2. Per germline, CDR1 MNHEY and CDR2 SMNVEV (reference sequence). This CDR3 has 14 residues. Trimming at V came to 4 bases and at J to 4 bases, leaving 6 bases not matched to a gene. CDR3 in DNA: TGTGCCAGCAGTTCGAGGACTAGCTCGTACGAGCAGTACTTC. Translated: CASSSRTSSYEQYF.

This clonotype was seen many times. This sequence joins TRBV25-1 and TRBJ2-2, with D uncertain. Per germline, CDR1 MGHDK and CDR2 SYGVNS. The CDR3 has 15 residues. The V gene lost 5 bases and the J gene lost 6 bases, with 16 bases spanning the gap. CDR3 bases: TGTGCCAGCAGTAGCCCAAACCTGGGCGCCGGGGAGCTGTTTTTT. The encoded protein is CASSSPNLGAGELFF.

The chain links TRBV14 to TRBJ1-1; 12 bases are a match to TRBD1. CDR1 and CDR2 from the germline V gene are SGHDN and FVKESK. The CDR3 has 16 amino acids. J lost 3 bases, V lost 4 bases, and 6 bases had no gene match. The CDR3 spells CASSLLGQGADTEAFF. CDR3 DNA: TGTGCCAGCAGCCTCCTGGGACAGGGGGCGGACACTGAAGCTTTCTTT. The full variable domain, with the rest looked up from reference TRBV14 and TRBJ1-1, is EAGVTQFPSHSVIEKGQTVTLRCDPISGHDNLYWYRRVMGKEIKFLLHFVKESKQDESGMPNNRFLAERTGGTYSTLKVQPAELEDSGVYFCASSLLGQGADTEAFFGQGTRLTVV.

This rearrangement joins TRBV24-1 to TRBJ1-1, with D possibly being TRBD1 (6 bases). The V end was cut by 7 bases, the J end by 3 bases, with 14 bases between. This CDR3 spans 14 amino acids. The germline CDR1 and CDR2 sequences are KGHDR and SFDVKD. The CDR3 nucleotides are TGTGCCACCAGGTATAAGGGGGTGCACACTGAAGCTTTCTTT. Encoded protein: CATRYKGVHTEAFF.

This clonotype has a handful of counts. V usage is TRBV28 and J usage is TRBJ1-2; a possible D gene is TRBD1 (6 bases). The CDR3 runs to 14 residues. Germline assignment: CDR1 MDHEN and CDR2 SYDVKM. Trimming removed 7 bases from V and 2 bases from J, with 14 bases in between. In DNA, the CDR3 is TGTGCCAGCACCACAGGGCGGCTCAACTATGGCTACACCTTC. Its protein product is CASTTGRLNYGYTF.

This sequence joins TRBV28 and TRBJ2-3; D is unresolved. CDR3 length equals 12 residues. Trimming took 4 bases from V and 9 from J, leaving 11 bases between them. Germline V gene sequence: CDR1 MDHEN, CDR2 SYDVKM. This CDR3 reads CASSSILMTQYF. The CDR3 DNA follows: TGTGCCAGCAGTTCTATCCTTATGACGCAGTATTTT.

This clonotype came up a few times. The J gene is TRBJ1-4, the V gene TRBV6-6; D not resolved. CDR1 and CDR2 (germline): MNHNY, SVGAGI (reference sequence). CDR3 size: 16 residues. Trimming cost V 5 bases and J 0 bases, with 13 bases left between them. Written as DNA, the CDR3 is TGTGCCAGCAGTGGTGGGTCCTATTCAACTAATGAAAAACTGTTTTTT. It specifies CASSGGSYSTNEKLFF.

This clonotype was counted only a few times. This chain uses TRBV3-1 with TRBJ2-7; D is possibly TRBD2 (5 bases). Germline-derived CDR1 and CDR2 are LGHDT and YNNKEL (reference sequence). The CDR3 runs to 17 residues. The V end lost 0 bases, the J end lost 1 base, and 16 bases lay between the germline ends. The CDR3 is CASSQDSGTGFSYEQYF. The CDR3 DNA is TGTGCCAGCAGCCAAGATAGTGGAACGGGGTTTTCCTACGAGCAGTACTTC.

This rearrangement joins TRBV11-2 to TRBJ2-7; no clear D. V was clipped by 0 bases and J by 3 bases, with 15 bases between them. Germline V gene data show CDR1 as SGHAT and CDR2 as FQNNGV. This CDR3 contains 16 residues. CDR3 DNA sequence: TGTGCCAGCAGCTTAGAATACAGCACCCTGCTCTACGAGCAGTACTTC. Encoded protein: CASSLEYSTLLYEQYF.

The rearrangement uses TRBV10-3 and TRBJ1-2; 9 bases agree with TRBD1. Germline values: CDR1 ENHRY, CDR2 SYGVKD. V dropped 0 bases and J dropped 8; count of bases not matched to a gene: 4. The CDR3 consists of 14 residues. CDR3 sequence (DNA): TGTGCCATCAGTGAGTCTGGGACAGGGATCGGCTACACCTTC. Translated, it gives CAISESGTGIGYTF.

The V call is TRBV14, the J call TRBJ2-7, with D unresolved. The length of the CDR3 is 14 residues. The V end was cut by 4 bases, the J end by 4 bases, with 14 bases between. Germline loops: CDR1 SGHDN, CDR2 FVKESK. CDR3 residues: CASSPMSRRYEQYF. CDR3 DNA: TGTGCCAGCAGCCCCATGAGCAGGAGATACGAGCAGTACTTC.

The V gene is TRBV19, the J gene TRBJ1-5; 9 nucleotides line up with TRBD1. Germline V gene data show CDR1 as LNHDA and CDR2 as SQIVND (reference sequence). CDR3 length equals 17 residues. After removal of 4 bases from V and 3 bases from J, the junction contained 10 bases not matched to a gene. CDR3 protein: CASSTPPGQGPNQPQHF. The CDR3 coding sequence is TGTGCCAGTAGTACACCTCCGGGACAGGGCCCCAATCAGCCCCAGCATTTT.

This clonotype was detected once. This sequence joins TRBV20-1 and TRBJ2-7; D might be TRBD1 (8 bases). Looked up from germline, CDR1 is DFQATT and CDR2 is SNEGSKA (reference sequence). The CDR3 has 16 residues. V dropped 5 bases and J dropped 2 bases, with 22 bases sitting between them. CDR3 in DNA: TGCAGTGCTTGGGACAGGAAGGGGGGGAAGACCTACGAGCAGTACTTC. This codes for CSAWDRKGGKTYEQYF.

This clonotype has just a few counts. The V and J genes are TRBV11-2 and TRBJ1-2; D call uncertain. Trimming removed 1 base from V and 7 bases from J, with 13 bases in between. Germline V gene lookup returns CDR1 SGHAT and CDR2 FQNNGV. The length of the CDR3 is 14 residues. The CDR3 bases are TGTGCCAGCAGCTTAGGACATGAGAGATCTGGCTACACCTTC. Its protein is CASSLGHERSGYTF.

The chain joins TRBV5-1 to TRBJ2-7; D not certain. This CDR3 is built from 14 residues. V lost 7 bases to trimming and J lost 5 bases, with 19 bases between them. The germline gives CDR1 SGHRS, CDR2 YFSETQ. The CDR3 loop is CASFARVFHDEQYF. The CDR3 DNA sequence: TGCGCCAGCTTTGCCCGGGTCTTCCACGACGAGCAGTACTTC.

This clonotype came up a few times. The chain carries TRBV12-3 or TRBV12-4 and TRBJ1-1, with 7 positions matching TRBD1. The CDR3 is 15 amino acids. Trimming cost V 3 bases and J 4 bases; bases outside gene matches: 8. The CDR3 here is CASSLGEGGLTEAFF. The CDR3 coding sequence is TGTGCCAGCAGTTTGGGTGAAGGGGGCCTCACTGAAGCTTTCTTT.

This clonotype was counted only a few times. V is TRBV7-2 and J is TRBJ2-3; D unresolved. The germline gives CDR1 SGHTA, CDR2 FQGNSA. The length of the CDR3 is 15 residues. The V end lost 1 base, the J end lost 1 base, and 9 bases lay between the germline ends. The CDR3 loop is CASSLEGAGTDTQYF. In nucleotides, the CDR3 is TGTGCCAGCAGCTTAGAGGGCGCCGGCACAGATACGCAGTATTTT.

The chain employs TRBV29-1 and TRBJ1-2; D is possibly TRBD1 (5 bases). V was trimmed by 0 bases and J by 5 bases, leaving 16 bases between them. Germline V gives CDR1 SQVTM, CDR2 ANQGSEA. The CDR3 consists of 15 residues. CDR3 protein: CSVEDRSRARYGYTF. In DNA, the CDR3 is TGCAGCGTTGAAGATCGATCCAGGGCCAGGTATGGCTACACCTTC.